The rows below give T cell receptor beta chains drawn from one sample of a study of shared clonotypes between healthy human individuals. Using immunoSEQ multiplex PCR, the repertoire was profiled, and TCRdb retains in-frame clones only, with some absent. The sample includes approximately 1.9 million clones, just over 90% of them seen just once. The sequenced sample consisted of naive CD8+ T cells from PBMCs. Receptor source: a man younger than 35 in good health. Some clones in this sample may be carry-over from other donors' samples. Both conserved end residues are part of each CDR3. Fields, in order: J gene, V gene, clone size, D gene, CDR3 protein, CDR3 DNA. D genes are given only for firm matches. Clone size is shown for a subset of rows, as once, few, many or a class of expanded clone.

j_call: TRBJ2-7
v_call: TRBV7-9
clone_size: -
d_call: TRBD2
cdr3_aa: CASSSRTSGISYEQYF
cdr3_nt: TGTGCCAGCAGCTCCAGGACTAGCGGGATCTCCTACGAGCAGTACTTC

j_call: TRBJ2-3
v_call: TRBV10-1
clone_size: -
d_call: -
cdr3_aa: CASSETRSTDTQYF
cdr3_nt: TGCGCCAGCAGTGAGACACGGAGCACAGATACGCAGTATTTT

j_call: TRBJ2-3
v_call: TRBV11-2
clone_size: -
d_call: -
cdr3_aa: CASSYSDTQYF
cdr3_nt: TGTGCCAGCAGCTACTCAGATACGCAGTATTTT

j_call: TRBJ2-1
v_call: TRBV29-1
clone_size: -
d_call: -
cdr3_aa: CSVEGAGTRMNEQFF
cdr3_nt: TGCAGCGTGGAGGGGGCAGGGACGCGGATGAATGAGCAGTTCTTC

j_call: TRBJ2-1
v_call: TRBV10-3
clone_size: -
d_call: -
cdr3_aa: CAISESLGEQFF
cdr3_nt: TGTGCCATCAGTGAGTCGCTGGGCGAGCAGTTCTTC

j_call: TRBJ2-7
v_call: TRBV4-3
clone_size: -
d_call: -
cdr3_aa: CASSLKYMSHEQYF
cdr3_nt: TGCGCCAGCAGCCTTAAGTATATGTCCCACGAGCAGTACTTC

j_call: TRBJ2-5
v_call: TRBV28
clone_size: -
d_call: -
cdr3_aa: CASRSRGAQETQYF
cdr3_nt: TGTGCCAGCAGATCTAGAGGGGCGCAAGAGACCCAGTACTTC

j_call: TRBJ1-3
v_call: TRBV10-3
clone_size: once
d_call: TRBD1
cdr3_aa: CAISETGGLTGNTIYF
cdr3_nt: TGTGCCATCAGTGAGACAGGGGGCTTAACGGGAAACACCATATATTTT

j_call: TRBJ2-7
v_call: TRBV6-6
clone_size: -
d_call: TRBD2
cdr3_aa: CASSSFPTSGSYEQYF
cdr3_nt: TGTGCCAGCAGTTCCTTCCCGACTAGCGGGAGCTACGAGCAGTACTTC

j_call: TRBJ2-3
v_call: TRBV7-9
clone_size: -
d_call: -
cdr3_aa: CATLEAVTDTQYF
cdr3_nt: TGTGCCACCTTAGAAGCAGTCACAGATACGCAGTATTTT

j_call: TRBJ1-5
v_call: TRBV6-6
clone_size: -
d_call: -
cdr3_aa: CASRVRDGEYQPQHF
cdr3_nt: TGTGCCAGCAGAGTCCGGGACGGAGAATATCAGCCCCAGCATTTT

j_call: TRBJ2-2
v_call: TRBV9
clone_size: few
d_call: TRBD2
cdr3_aa: CASSAQRGDSGELFF
cdr3_nt: TGTGCCAGCAGCGCCCAACGGGGGGATTCCGGGGAGCTGTTTTTT

j_call: TRBJ2-2
v_call: TRBV27
clone_size: -
d_call: TRBD2
cdr3_aa: CATTASGDTGELFF
cdr3_nt: TGTGCCACCACAGCTAGCGGAGACACCGGGGAGCTGTTTTTT

j_call: TRBJ1-1
v_call: TRBV5-1
clone_size: -
d_call: -
cdr3_aa: CASSLDSTFRANTEAFF
cdr3_nt: TGCGCCAGCAGCTTGGATTCCACATTCCGGGCGAACACTGAAGCTTTCTTT

j_call: TRBJ2-3
v_call: TRBV7-9
clone_size: -
d_call: -
cdr3_aa: CASSSSTDTQYF
cdr3_nt: TGTGCCAGCAGTTCCAGCACAGATACGCAGTATTTT

j_call: TRBJ2-3
v_call: TRBV29-1
clone_size: -
d_call: -
cdr3_aa: CSVIYRGPTDTQYF
cdr3_nt: TGCAGCGTTATTTACCGGGGACCCACAGATACGCAGTATTTT

j_call: TRBJ1-4
v_call: TRBV30
clone_size: once
d_call: -
cdr3_aa: CAWSRGEYEKLFF
cdr3_nt: TGTGCCTGGTCCCGAGGGGAATATGAAAAACTGTTTTTT

j_call: TRBJ2-3
v_call: TRBV16
clone_size: -
d_call: TRBD2
cdr3_aa: CASSPPYITREGADTQYF
cdr3_nt: TGTGCCAGCAGCCCTCCTTACATCACGCGGGAGGGCGCAGATACGCAGTATTTT

j_call: TRBJ1-2
v_call: TRBV29-1
clone_size: -
d_call: -
cdr3_aa: CSVPGGTNYGYTF
cdr3_nt: TGCAGCGTTCCCGGGGGAACTAACTATGGCTACACCTTC

j_call: TRBJ2-7
v_call: TRBV6-1
clone_size: -
d_call: -
cdr3_aa: CASSDYFGGYEQYF
cdr3_nt: TGTGCCAGCAGTGACTATTTCGGTGGTTACGAGCAGTACTTC

j_call: TRBJ2-1
v_call: TRBV6-1
clone_size: -
d_call: -
cdr3_aa: CASGGLYNEQFF
cdr3_nt: TGTGCCAGCGGGGGACTTTACAATGAGCAGTTCTTC

j_call: TRBJ2-2
v_call: TRBV27
clone_size: -
d_call: -
cdr3_aa: CASSLLNTGELFF
cdr3_nt: TGTGCCAGCAGCCTGCTCAACACCGGGGAGCTGTTTTTT

j_call: TRBJ2-1
v_call: TRBV19
clone_size: -
d_call: TRBD2
cdr3_aa: CASSPGGAGGNNEQFF
cdr3_nt: TGTGCCAGTAGTCCCGGAGGAGCGGGAGGCAACAATGAGCAGTTCTTC